This T cell receptor beta chain was captured by sequencing in a study of blood T cells in healthy people across ages. The authors ran a second PCR of about 6 to 12 cycles using a sample-barcoded 5' primer and a J-beta primer mix. TCRdb itself ran the 5' RACE reads through MiXCR, one entry per CDR3 protein. The sample has 1.4 million or so distinct CDR3 sequences, roughly two fifths seen once; the top ten hold more than 4%. Germline V gene data show CDR1 as GTSNPN and CDR2 as SVGIG (reference sequence). The CDR3 contains 11 residues. Trimming took off 3 bases at V and 5 bases at J, with 5 bases between the two ends. Study outcomes and limitations: PBMCs were not sorted, which prevented a conclusive comparison of naive versus antigen-experienced cells. There were more naive CD4+ cells and higher diversity in long-lived donors than in aged donors.

Comments on this clonotype: Its antigen is undetermined.

The specimen was blood. The chain joins TRBV30 to TRBJ2-1, with unresolved D. The source is a woman younger than 30 in good health. CDR3 bases: TGTGCCTGGAGGCACAACAATGAGCAGTTCTTC. Amino acids: CAWRHNNEQFF.